This TCR beta chain was found in a study of cytomegalovirus exposure and HLA in healthy donors (dated by TCRdb to between 2016 and 2019). Looking at the study overall: According to an earlier analysis of 550 to 700 of the donors, 150 million to 200 million T cells yielded approximately 120 million unique TCR beta sequences and about 280 Gb of sequence data. An early release covering 550 to 700 HLA-typed donors comprised approximately 290 gigabases of sequencing data and 85 million to 100 million unique TCR sequences. A later genetic analysis took genome-wide SNP genotypes for about three fifths of the roughly 670 donors and used that subset as a discovery cohort. Donor age, sex, ethnicity and CMV serostatus were compiled alongside the repertoire data. The study aimed to test whether signatures of past pathogen exposure could be identified by cataloging public T cell receptors. A later analysis re-analyzed previously published TCR beta repertoires from 660 or so donors and added high-resolution HLA genotyping to study TCR occurrence patterns. All discovery cohort repertoires had been generated using a single sequencing platform. The number of typed donors differed by locus: roughly 629-640 for A, B, C, DRB1 and DQB1; some 500 for DQA1; some 590 for DPA1; and roughly 470 for DPB1. In addition to the first cohort of hundreds of subjects, a separate validation cohort of 130 or so different subjects was used. Both class I and class II loci were covered by HLA typing, at four-digit resolution. In the later analysis, no new phenotypic data were used to find candidate immune exposures; instead, reliance was placed on TCR beta sequences and their occurrence across donors. An earlier analysis of 587 of the donors applied high-throughput TCR beta sequencing to assess whether each TCR beta V gene segment acted as functional or pseudogenic. To predict cytomegalovirus infection status, the study brought together high-throughput TCR immunosequencing, statistical association of individual TCRs with disease status, and machine learning. Of the approximately 400 genotyped donors, approximately 80% fell in the genetic ancestry cluster associated with self-reported Caucasian donors. Four or five DR-DQ haplotypes were handled as single units for association and clustering because linkage in the cohort was strong. The study profiled the T cell repertoires of 500 to 800 subjects by immunosequencing and related them to cytomegalovirus serostatus. Across 398 genotyped donors of the cohort, an average of 235,054 unique TCR beta nucleotide sequences per donor were sequenced, and 15% to 20% of those sequences were non-productive.

On this clone: Its antigen remains undetermined. Within one base of it there is no much larger clone, and no base qualities were kept.

The cohort comprised some 700 healthy bone marrow donors. At the time of sampling, all cohort members were nominally healthy, though unrecorded immune exposures were likely present. The donor tested CMV seronegative, placing the donor among the 350 or so seronegative members of the cohort. A peripheral blood sample was provided by each donor, and peripheral blood mononuclear cells were used for TCR beta sequencing. Genomic DNA extraction from the blood cell samples was performed with the Qiagen DNeasy Blood Extraction Kit. The V and J ends are trimmed by 6 bases and 4 bases, leaving 26 bases between them. Looking up the germline V gene yields CDR1 MDHEN and CDR2 SYDVKM. The CDR3 runs 18 residues from the cysteine to the phenylalanine. Only CDR3 DNA is held: 54 bases, read in frame from base 1. General findings and caveats noted by the study authors: Specific HLA alleles were associated with some 15,000 TCR beta sequences at a false discovery rate of 0.05 in a later analysis. In the study, 150 to 200 TCR beta chains were listed as associated with cytomegalovirus. The authors suggested that the approach could potentially be extended to other disease states and immunological phenotypes. In vitro tests confirmed that a few of the cytomegalovirus-associated TCR beta chains recognize cytomegalovirus antigens. Strong co-occurrence of HLA alleles, especially DR and DQ, made assigning TCR associations to individual alleles difficult. A later analysis found that HLA-associated TCR beta chains were more clonally expanded and had lower generation probabilities than equally common non-associated chains. The classifier was reported to diagnose cytomegalovirus status with high specificity and sensitivity in both the original cohort and the validation cohort. Across donors, most TCR sequences were observed very rarely, whereas some public TCRs were present in many individuals. This cohort had only TCR beta chains sequenced, and the lack of alpha or paired-chain data limited which features could be detected. According to a later analysis, most CMV-associated TCR beta chains appeared to be HLA-restricted, and the HLA associations seemed to be driven largely by CMV exposure. Some IMGT-functional V segments, including TRBV6-2 and TRBV6-3, could not be told apart with the 87-base-pair reads, so those segments were excluded. In a later analysis, the rate of TCR association differed among HLA loci, with DRB1 alleles having the most associated TCRs and HLA-C alleles having the fewest. For the cohort, immune exposure information was limited to CMV serostatus. About 17 rarely observed V segments, including chromosome 9 orphons, were excluded from the earlier analysis of just under 600 of the donors because counts were too low. Sequencing depth was assumed to be roughly uniform across donors in the presence/absence analyses, though that assumption may not hold. A further reported finding was that TCR beta sequences accurately predicted the HLA-A and HLA-B alleles for most subjects in the first cohort. In an earlier analysis of under 600 of the donors, most TCR beta V segments were observed in productive rearrangements about 90% or about 30% of the time, broadly matching IMGT annotations. A later genetic analysis reported fewer N-insertions in productive TCRs among donors in an Asian-associated ancestry cluster than the approximately 700-donor mean. HLA typing was unavailable for some donors at each locus, so association tests used only the typed subset. Correlated functional status among segregating V segments might be attributable to linkage disequilibrium, but an unknown experimental factor could not be ruled out. A cluster of highly shared sequence variants was judged likely to represent a technical artifact of the sequencing pipeline. An association between a missense DCLRE1C variant and V-gene and J-gene trimming of TCR beta chains was found in a later genetic analysis and replicated in an independent cohort. According to a later analysis, parvovirus B19, influenza, CMV and Epstein-Barr virus appeared linked to several top co-occurrence clusters.

Library method: the immunoSEQ multiplex PCR assay. The multiplex PCR relied on a mix of 60 forward primers for TCR Vbeta segments and 13 reverse primers for TCR Jbeta segments. Amplification of the CDR3 region of rearranged TCR beta genes was performed with a multiplex PCR assay on genomic DNA. Amplified TCR beta libraries were sequenced as 87-base-pair reads on the Illumina HiSeq System. Turning to the authors' computational methods: A later analysis tallied around 82 million unique TCR beta chains across the 660 or so repertoires, and approximately 9.9 million of those chains were shared by two or more donors. Raw reads were error-corrected and collapsed into unique sequences by a nearest-neighbor algorithm in which closely related sequences were merged to remove PCR and sequencing errors. V, D and J gene segments were assigned by aligning CDR3 sequences to IMGT reference sequences. Each retained sequence needed at least a six-nucleotide match to both a V gene segment and a J gene segment. A rearrangement was called productive if the CDR3 had no stop codons and remained in frame with V and J, and every other rearrangement was called non-productive. CDR3 was defined according to IMGT convention as the region running from the second conserved V-encoded cysteine to the conserved J-encoded phenylalanine. In an earlier analysis of 587 of the donors, sequences lacking an unambiguous match to a single V gene segment were excluded. In an earlier analysis of around 600 of the donors, V segments were called functional above 56.7% productive rearrangements and were called segregating when the between-donor standard deviation exceeded 5%. A statistical classification framework was built for diagnosing cytomegalovirus status from the catalog of TCR beta chain sequences. V and J gene assignment, in a later analysis, came from comparing TCR nucleotide sequences with IMGT/GENE-DB human TR gene sequences. Using the TCRdist pipeline, a later analysis assigned CDR3 sequences along with most-parsimonious VDJ recombination scenarios. In a later analysis, every TCR beta chain was defined by the combination of its CDR3 amino acid sequence and its V-gene family, and reads without a unique V-gene family were dropped. To address suspected cross-contamination and a sequencing artifact, a later analysis removed around 600 highly shared, low-generation-probability nucleotide sequences. A later analysis calculated a clonal expansion index for each public chain from normalized within-repertoire ranks of inferred template counts. In a later analysis, generation probabilities were computed with a VDJ recombination model fitted to out-of-frame rearrangements, and the resulting probabilities were checked against IGoR. In a later analysis, TCR-TCR, TCR-HLA and TCR-CMV co-occurrence was scored with hypergeometric tests, and a repertoire-size bias correction was applied to TCR pairs. False discovery rates were estimated in a later analysis by permuting HLA or CMV assignments 20 times. A later analysis grouped co-occurring TCRs with DBSCAN, adding TCRdist sequence similarity when clustering within HLA-allele-positive subsets. Co-occurrence clustering excluded repertoires with fewer than 30,000 or more than 120,000 public chains, plus five with anomalous nucleotide sharing. Imported from immuneACCESS, the table was reduced by TCRdb to in-frame sequences with V and J called. These copies leave out some clones; in studies compared against another copy, an unresolved V gene accounts for under half, and the cause of the remainder is not known. V and J calls and clone size follow that table, whereas D and trimming were derived from the DNA. This sample is represented by some 110,000 clones; around 80% of them were singletons. The ten largest clones represent roughly 1.9% of the sample.

This sequence uses TRBV28 and TRBJ2-3; D gene: possibly TRBD2, on 5 matching bases. The sequenced material came from PBMCs. The clonotype comes from a woman aged 40 to 49 in good health and CMV-seronegative. The CDR3 sequence is CASSSSFFGRVGPDTQYF. The DNA reads as follows: TGTGCCAGCAGCTCCAGTTTTTTTGGGCGGGTAGGGCCAGATACGCAGTATTTT. Where the CDR3 stops, the reference TRBV28 and TRBJ2-3 genes take over; the full variable domain is DVKVTQSSRYLVKRTGEKVFLECVQDMDHENMFWYRQDPGLGLRLIYFSYDVKMKEKGDIPEGYSVSREKKERFSLILESASTNQTSMYLCASSSSFFGRVGPDTQYFGPGTRLTVL.